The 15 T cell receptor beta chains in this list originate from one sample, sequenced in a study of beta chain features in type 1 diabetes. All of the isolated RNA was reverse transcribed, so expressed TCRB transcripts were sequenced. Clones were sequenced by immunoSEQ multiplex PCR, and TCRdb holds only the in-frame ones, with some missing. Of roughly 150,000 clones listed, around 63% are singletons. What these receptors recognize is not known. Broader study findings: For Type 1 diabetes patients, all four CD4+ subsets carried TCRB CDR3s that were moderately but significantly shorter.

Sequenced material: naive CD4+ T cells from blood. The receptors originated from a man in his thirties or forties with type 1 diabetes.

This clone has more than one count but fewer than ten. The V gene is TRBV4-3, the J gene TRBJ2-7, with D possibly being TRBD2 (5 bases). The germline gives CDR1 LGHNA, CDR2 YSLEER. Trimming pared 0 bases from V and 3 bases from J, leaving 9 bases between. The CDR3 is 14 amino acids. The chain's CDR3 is CASSQEGASYEQYF. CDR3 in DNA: TGCGCCAGCAGCCAAGAGGGAGCGAGCTACGAGCAGTACTTC.

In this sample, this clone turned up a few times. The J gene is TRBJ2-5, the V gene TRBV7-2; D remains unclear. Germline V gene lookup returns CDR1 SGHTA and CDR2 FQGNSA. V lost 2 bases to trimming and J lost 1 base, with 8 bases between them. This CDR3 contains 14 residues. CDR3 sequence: CASSLNGGQETQYF. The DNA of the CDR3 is TGTGCCAGCAGCTTAAATGGTGGCCAAGAGACCCAGTACTTC.

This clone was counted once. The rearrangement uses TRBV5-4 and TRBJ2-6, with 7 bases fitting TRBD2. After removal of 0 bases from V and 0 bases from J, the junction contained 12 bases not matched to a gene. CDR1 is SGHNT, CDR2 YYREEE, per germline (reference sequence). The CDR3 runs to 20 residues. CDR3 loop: CASSLGAGLPTSSGANVLTF. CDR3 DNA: TGTGCCAGCAGCTTGGGGGCGGGACTACCTACCAGCTCTGGGGCCAACGTCCTGACTTTC.

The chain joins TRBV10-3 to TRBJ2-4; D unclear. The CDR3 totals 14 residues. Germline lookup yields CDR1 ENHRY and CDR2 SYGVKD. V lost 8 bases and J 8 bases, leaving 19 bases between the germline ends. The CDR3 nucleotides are TGTGCCATCGGGCCACCGGACCCTGGGTACATTCAGTACTTC. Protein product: CAIGPPDPGYIQYF.

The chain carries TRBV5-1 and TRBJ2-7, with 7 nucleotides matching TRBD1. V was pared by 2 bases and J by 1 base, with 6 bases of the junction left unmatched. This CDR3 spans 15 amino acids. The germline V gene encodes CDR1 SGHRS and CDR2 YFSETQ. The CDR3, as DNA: TGCGCCAGCAGCTTTGACAGGGCTCCGTCCTACGAGCAGTACTTC. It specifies CASSFDRAPSYEQYF.

The CDR3 region has the DNA TGCGCCAGCAGAGAAATCACAGGGGCAGATACGCAGTATTTT. Its translation is CASREITGADTQYF. This rearrangement joins TRBV5-1 to TRBJ2-3; 7 positions agree with TRBD1. The germline gives CDR1 SGHRS, CDR2 YFSETQ. The CDR3 contains 14 residues. Unmatched junction bases numbered 7, after V lost 5 bases and J lost 4 bases. The full variable domain, rest sourced from reference TRBV5-1 and TRBJ2-3, is KAGVTQTPRYLIKTRGQQVTLSCSPISGHRSVSWYQQTPGQGLQFLFEYFSETQRNKGNFPGRFSGRQFSNSRSEMNVSTLELGDSALYLCASREITGADTQYFGPGTRLTVL.

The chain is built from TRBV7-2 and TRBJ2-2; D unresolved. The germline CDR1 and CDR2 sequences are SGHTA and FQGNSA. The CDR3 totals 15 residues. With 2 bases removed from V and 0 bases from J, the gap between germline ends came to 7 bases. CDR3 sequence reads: CASSLSSTNTGELFF. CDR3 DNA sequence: TGTGCCAGCAGCTTATCCTCCACGAACACCGGGGAGCTGTTTTTT.

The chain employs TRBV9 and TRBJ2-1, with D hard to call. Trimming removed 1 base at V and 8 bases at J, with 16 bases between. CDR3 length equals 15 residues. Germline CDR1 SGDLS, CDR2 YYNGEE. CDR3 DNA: TGTGCCAGCAGCGTATACCCCACGACGTGGGATGAGCAGTTCTTC. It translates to CASSVYPTTWDEQFF.

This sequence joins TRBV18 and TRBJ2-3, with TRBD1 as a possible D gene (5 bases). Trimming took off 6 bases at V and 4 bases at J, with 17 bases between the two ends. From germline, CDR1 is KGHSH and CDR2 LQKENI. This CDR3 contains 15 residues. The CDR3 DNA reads TGTGCCAGCTCCCCCGGACCCGTACAGGCAGATACGCAGTATTTT. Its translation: CASSPGPVQADTQYF.

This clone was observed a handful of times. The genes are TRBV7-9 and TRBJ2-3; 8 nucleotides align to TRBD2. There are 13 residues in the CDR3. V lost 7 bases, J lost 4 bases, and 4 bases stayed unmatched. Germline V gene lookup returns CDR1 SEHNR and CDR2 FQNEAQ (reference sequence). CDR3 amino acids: CASTREGADTQYF. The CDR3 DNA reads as TGTGCCAGCACCCGGGAGGGTGCAGATACGCAGTATTTT. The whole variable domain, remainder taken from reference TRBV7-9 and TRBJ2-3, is DTGVSQNPRHKITKRGQNVTFRCDPISEHNRLYWYRQTLGQGPEFLTYFQNEAQLEKSRLLSDRFSAERPKGSFSTLEIQRTEQGDSAMYLCASTREGADTQYFGPGTRLTVL.

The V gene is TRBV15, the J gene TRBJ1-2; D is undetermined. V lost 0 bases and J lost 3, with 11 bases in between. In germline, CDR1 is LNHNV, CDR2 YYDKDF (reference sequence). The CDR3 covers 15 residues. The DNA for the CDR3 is TGTGCCACCAGCAGAGATGGCAGGACCTACTATGGCTACACCTTC. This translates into CATSRDGRTYYGYTF.

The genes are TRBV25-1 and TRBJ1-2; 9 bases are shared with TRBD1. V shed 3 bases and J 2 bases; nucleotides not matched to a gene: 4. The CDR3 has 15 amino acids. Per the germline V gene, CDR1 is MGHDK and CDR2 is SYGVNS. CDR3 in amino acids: CASSDPTGGNYGYTF. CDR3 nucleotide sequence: TGTGCCAGCAGTGACCCGACAGGGGGGAACTATGGCTACACCTTC.

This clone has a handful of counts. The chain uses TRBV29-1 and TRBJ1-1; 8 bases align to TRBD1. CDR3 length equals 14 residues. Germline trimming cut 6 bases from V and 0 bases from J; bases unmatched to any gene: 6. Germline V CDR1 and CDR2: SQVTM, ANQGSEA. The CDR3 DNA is TGCAGCGTCCTGGACAGGGCGGTGAACACTGAAGCTTTCTTT. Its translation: CSVLDRAVNTEAFF.

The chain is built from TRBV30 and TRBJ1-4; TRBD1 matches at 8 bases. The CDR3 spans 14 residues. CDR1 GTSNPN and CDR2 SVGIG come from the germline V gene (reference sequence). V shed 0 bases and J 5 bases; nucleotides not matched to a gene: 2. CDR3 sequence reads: CAWSVRTGNEKLFF. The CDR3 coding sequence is TGTGCCTGGAGTGTACGGACAGGGAATGAAAAACTGTTTTTT.

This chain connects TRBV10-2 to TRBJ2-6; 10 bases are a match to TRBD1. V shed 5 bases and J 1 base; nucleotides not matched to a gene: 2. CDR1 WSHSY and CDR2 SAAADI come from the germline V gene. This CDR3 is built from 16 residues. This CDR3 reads CASSKDRGSGANVLTF. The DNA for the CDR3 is TGCGCCAGCAGTAAGGACAGGGGGTCTGGGGCCAACGTCCTGACTTTC.